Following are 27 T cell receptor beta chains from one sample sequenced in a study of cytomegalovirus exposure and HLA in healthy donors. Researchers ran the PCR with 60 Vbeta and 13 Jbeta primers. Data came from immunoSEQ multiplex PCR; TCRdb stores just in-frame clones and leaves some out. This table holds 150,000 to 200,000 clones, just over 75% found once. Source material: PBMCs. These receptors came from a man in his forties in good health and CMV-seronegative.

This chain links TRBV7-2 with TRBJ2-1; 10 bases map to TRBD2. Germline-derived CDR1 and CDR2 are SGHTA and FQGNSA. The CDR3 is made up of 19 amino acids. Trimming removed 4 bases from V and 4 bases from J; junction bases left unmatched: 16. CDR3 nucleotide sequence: TGTGCCAGCAGCTCACCACCCCGGACTAGCGGATTAACTTACAATGAGCAGTTCTTC. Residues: CASSSPPRTSGLTYNEQFF.

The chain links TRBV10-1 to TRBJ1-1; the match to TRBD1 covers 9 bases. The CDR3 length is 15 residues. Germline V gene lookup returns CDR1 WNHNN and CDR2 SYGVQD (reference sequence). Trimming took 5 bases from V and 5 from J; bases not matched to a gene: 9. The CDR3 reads CASSSAGTGFTEAFF. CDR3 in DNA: TGCGCCAGCAGTAGTGCCGGGACAGGGTTTACTGAAGCTTTCTTT.

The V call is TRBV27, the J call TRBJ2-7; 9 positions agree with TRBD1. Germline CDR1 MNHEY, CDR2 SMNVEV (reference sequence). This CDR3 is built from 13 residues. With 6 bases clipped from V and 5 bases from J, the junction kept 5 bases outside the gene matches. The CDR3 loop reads CASSTGGANEQYF. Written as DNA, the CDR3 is TGTGCCAGCAGCACAGGGGGCGCGAACGAGCAGTACTTC.

For the CDR3, the DNA is TGTGCCAGCAGCCCCCTAGGCGCAGAGCAGTTCTTC. It specifies CASSPLGAEQFF. The chain uses TRBV2 and TRBJ2-1; D is undetermined. Trimming shortened V by 6 bases and J by 10 bases, and 13 bases separated the two germline ends. The CDR3 sequence is 12 residues long. Germline assignment: CDR1 SNHLY and CDR2 FYNNEI.

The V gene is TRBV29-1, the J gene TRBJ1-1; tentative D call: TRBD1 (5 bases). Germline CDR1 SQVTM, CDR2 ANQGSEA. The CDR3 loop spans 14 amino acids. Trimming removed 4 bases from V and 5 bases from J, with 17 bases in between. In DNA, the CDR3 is TGCAGCGTTGTTCGGCAGGGAGGGTGGACTGAAGCTTTCTTT. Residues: CSVVRQGGWTEAFF.

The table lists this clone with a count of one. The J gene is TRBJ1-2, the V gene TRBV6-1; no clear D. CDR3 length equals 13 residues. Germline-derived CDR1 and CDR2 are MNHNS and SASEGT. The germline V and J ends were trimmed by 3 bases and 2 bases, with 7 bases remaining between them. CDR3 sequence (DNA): TGTGCCAGCAGTGATCTCCAGAACTATGGCTACACCTTC. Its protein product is CASSDLQNYGYTF.

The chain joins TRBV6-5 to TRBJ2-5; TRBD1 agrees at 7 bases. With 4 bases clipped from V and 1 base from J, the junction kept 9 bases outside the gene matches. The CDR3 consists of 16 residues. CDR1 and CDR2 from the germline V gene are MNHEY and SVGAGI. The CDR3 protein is CASSSGRTGPQETQYF. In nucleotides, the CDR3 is TGTGCCAGCAGTTCAGGAAGGACAGGCCCCCAAGAGACCCAGTACTTC.

CDR3 nucleotides: TGTGCCAGCAGTCCACAGGGTCTACGACAGCCCCAGCATTTT. Its translation: CASSPQGLRQPQHF. The genes are TRBV27 and TRBJ1-5, with D perhaps matching TRBD1 (6 bases). The CDR3 runs to 14 residues. Germline V gene lookup returns CDR1 MNHEY and CDR2 SMNVEV (reference sequence). The ends were cut back, 5 bases at V and 7 bases at J, with 15 bases in the middle.

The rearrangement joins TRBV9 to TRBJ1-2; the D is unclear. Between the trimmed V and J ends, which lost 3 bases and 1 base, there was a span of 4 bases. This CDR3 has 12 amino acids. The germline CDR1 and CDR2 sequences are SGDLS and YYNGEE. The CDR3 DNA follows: TGTGCCAGCAGCGACGGTAACTATGGCTACACCTTC. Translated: CASSDGNYGYTF.

CDR3 bases: TGTGCCAGCAGCGGACAGGTCAATCAGCCCCAGCATTTT. Its protein is CASSGQVNQPQHF. The chain combines TRBV2 with TRBJ1-5; 7 bases agree with TRBD1. Germline V lookup: CDR1 SNHLY, CDR2 FYNNEI. This CDR3 comprises 13 residues. V gave up 6 bases and J gave up 3 bases; unmatched junction bases: 2.

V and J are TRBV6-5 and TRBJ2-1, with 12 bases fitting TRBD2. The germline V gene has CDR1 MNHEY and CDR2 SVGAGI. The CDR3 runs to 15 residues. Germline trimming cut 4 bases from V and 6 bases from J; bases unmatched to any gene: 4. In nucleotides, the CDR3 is TGTGCCAGCAGTTTGGGACTAGCGGGTTCCAATGAGCAGTTCTTC. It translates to CASSLGLAGSNEQFF.

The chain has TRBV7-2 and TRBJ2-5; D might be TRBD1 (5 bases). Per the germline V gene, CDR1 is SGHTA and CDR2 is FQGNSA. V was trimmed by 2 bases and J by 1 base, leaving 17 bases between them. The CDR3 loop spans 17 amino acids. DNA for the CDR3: TGTGCCAGCAGCTTAAGTACCGTCTCAAGGGGCCAAGAGACCCAGTACTTC. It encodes CASSLSTVSRGQETQYF.

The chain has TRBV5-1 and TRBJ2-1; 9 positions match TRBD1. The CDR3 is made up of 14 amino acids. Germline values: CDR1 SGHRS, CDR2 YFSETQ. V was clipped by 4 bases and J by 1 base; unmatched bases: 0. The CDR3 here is CASSGQGSYNEQFF. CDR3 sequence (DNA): TGCGCCAGCAGCGGACAGGGGTCCTACAATGAGCAGTTCTTC.

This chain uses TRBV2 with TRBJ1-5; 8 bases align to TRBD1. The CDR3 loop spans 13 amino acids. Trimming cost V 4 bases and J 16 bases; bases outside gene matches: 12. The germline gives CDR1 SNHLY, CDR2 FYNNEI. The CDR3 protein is CASSVDGRDRSHF. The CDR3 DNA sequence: TGTGCCAGCAGTGTAGATGGTCGGGACAGGTCTCATTTT. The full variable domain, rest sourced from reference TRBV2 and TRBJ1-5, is EPEVTQTPSHQVTQMGQEVILRCVPISNHLYFYWYRQILGQKVEFLVSFYNNEISEKSEIFDDQFSVERPDGSNFTLKIRSTKLEDSAMYFCASSVDGRDRSHFGDGTRLSIL.

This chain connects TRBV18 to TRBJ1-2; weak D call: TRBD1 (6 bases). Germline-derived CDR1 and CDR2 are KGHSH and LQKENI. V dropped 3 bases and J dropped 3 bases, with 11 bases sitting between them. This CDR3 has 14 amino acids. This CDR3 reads CASSPGDTDYGYTF. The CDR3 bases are TGTGCCAGCTCACCCGGGGACACCGACTATGGCTACACCTTC.

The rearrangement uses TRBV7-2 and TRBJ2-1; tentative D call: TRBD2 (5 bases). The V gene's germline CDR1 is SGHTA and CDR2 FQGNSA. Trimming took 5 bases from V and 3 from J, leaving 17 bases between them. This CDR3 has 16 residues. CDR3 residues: CASSDGRRTFYNEQFF. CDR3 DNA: TGTGCCAGCAGCGACGGCCGGAGGACTTTCTACAATGAGCAGTTCTTC. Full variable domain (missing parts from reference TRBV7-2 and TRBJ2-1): GAGVSQSPSNKVTEKGKDVELRCDPISGHTALYWYRQSLGQGLEFLIYFQGNSAPDKSGLPSDRFSAERTGGSVSTLTIQRTQQEDSAVYLCASSDGRRTFYNEQFFGPGTRLTVL.

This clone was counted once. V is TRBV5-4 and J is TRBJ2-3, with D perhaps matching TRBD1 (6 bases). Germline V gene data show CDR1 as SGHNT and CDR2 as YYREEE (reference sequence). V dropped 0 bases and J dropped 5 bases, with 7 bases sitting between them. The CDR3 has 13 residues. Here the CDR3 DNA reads TGTGCCAGCAGCTTGGCAGGGGAAGATACGCAGTATTTT. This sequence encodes CASSLAGEDTQYF.

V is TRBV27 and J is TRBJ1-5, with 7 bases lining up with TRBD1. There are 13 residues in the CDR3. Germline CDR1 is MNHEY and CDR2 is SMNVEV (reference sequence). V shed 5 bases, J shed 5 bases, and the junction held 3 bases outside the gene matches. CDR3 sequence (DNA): TGTGCCAGCAGTATACAGGGGTATCAGCCCCAGCATTTT. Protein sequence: CASSIQGYQPQHF.

The CDR3 DNA is TGTGCCTGGAGTGTACGTGGACTAACCCTAAAAAACTATGGCTACACCTTC. As protein: CAWSVRGLTLKNYGYTF. The rearrangement joins TRBV30 to TRBJ1-2; D unresolved. There are 17 residues in the CDR3. Trimming pared 0 bases from V and 2 bases from J, leaving 19 bases between. Looked up from germline, CDR1 is GTSNPN and CDR2 is SVGIG (reference sequence).

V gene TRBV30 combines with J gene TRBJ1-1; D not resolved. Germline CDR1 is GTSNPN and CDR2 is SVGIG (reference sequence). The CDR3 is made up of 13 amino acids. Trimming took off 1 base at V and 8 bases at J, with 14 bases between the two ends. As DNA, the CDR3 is TGTGCCTGGAGTGAGCGTCCGAATCTGGAAGCTTTCTTT. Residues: CAWSERPNLEAFF.

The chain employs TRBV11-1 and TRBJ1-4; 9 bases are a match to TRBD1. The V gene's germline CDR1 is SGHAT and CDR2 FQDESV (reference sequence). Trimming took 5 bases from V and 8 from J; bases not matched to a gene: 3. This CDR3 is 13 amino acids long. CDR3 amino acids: CASSQTGGEKLFF. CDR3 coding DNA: TGTGCCAGCAGCCAAACAGGGGGCGAAAAACTGTTTTTT.

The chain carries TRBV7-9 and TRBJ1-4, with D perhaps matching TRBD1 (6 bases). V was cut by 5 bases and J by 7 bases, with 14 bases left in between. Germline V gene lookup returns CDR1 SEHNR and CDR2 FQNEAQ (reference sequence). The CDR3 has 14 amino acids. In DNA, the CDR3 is TGTGCCAGCAGCGTCAGGGGAGCGGCTGAAAAACTGTTTTTT. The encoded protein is CASSVRGAAEKLFF.

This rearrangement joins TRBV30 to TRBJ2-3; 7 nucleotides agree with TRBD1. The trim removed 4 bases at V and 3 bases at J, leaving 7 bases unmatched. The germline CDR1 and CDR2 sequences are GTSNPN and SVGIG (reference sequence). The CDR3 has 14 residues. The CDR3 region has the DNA TGTGCCTGGATAGCAGGGGGATTAACAGATACGCAGTATTTT. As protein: CAWIAGGLTDTQYF.

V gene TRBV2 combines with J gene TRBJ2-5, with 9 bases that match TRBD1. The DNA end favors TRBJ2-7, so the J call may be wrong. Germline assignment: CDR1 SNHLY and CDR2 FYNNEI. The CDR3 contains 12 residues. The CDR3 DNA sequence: TGTGCCAGCAGGGACAGGGGCTACGAGCAGTACTTC. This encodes CASRDRGYEQYF.

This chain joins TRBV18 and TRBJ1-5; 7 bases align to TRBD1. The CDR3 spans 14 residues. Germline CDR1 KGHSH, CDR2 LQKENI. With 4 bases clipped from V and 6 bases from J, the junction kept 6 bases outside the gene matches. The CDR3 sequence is CASSLGTDSQPQHF. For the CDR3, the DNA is TGTGCCAGCTCACTGGGGACAGATAGTCAGCCCCAGCATTTT.

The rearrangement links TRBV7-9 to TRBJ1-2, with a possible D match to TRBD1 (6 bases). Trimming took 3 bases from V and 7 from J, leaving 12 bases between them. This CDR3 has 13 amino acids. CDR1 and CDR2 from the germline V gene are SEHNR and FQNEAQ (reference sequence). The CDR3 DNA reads TGTGCCAGCAGCTTGGGACACGACTCTGGCTACACCTTC. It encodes CASSLGHDSGYTF.

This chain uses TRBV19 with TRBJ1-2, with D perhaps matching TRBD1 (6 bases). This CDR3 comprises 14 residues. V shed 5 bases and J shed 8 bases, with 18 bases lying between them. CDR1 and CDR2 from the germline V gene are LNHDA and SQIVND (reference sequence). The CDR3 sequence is CASSVQGWLWGYTF. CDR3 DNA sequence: TGTGCCAGTAGTGTACAGGGTTGGCTCTGGGGCTACACCTTC.